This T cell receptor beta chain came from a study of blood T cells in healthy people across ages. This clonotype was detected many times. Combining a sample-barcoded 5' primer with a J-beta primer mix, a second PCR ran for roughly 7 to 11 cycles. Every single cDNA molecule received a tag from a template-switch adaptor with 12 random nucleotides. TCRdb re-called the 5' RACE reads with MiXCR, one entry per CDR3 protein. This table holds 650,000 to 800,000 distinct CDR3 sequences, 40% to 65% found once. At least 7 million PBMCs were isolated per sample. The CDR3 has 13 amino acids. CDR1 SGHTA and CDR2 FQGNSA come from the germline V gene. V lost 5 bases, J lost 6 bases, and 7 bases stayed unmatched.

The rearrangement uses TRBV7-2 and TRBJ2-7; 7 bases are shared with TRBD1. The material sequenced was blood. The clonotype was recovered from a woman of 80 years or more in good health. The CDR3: CASSLSTGAEQYF. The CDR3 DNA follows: TGTGCCAGCAGCCTAAGCACAGGGGCCGAGCAGTACTTC.